This TCR beta chain was documented in a study of blood T cell repertoires in COVID-19. Overall study context: T cells, B-cell-depleted T cells, or PBMCs provided the cDNA or gDNA that served as material.

In the original processing: Amplification of reference gene primers provided the estimated nucleated cell counts. Method: immunoSEQ multiplex PCR; TCRdb's copy keeps in-frame clones and lacks some. V and J calls plus clone size are reproduced from that table; the DNA served to infer D and trimming. The data show around 340,000 clones, 85% to 90% seen once. This sequence originates from a woman aged 25 to 39 who had been exposed to COVID-19. Sequencing was done on a sample of PBMCs or T cells enriched from blood (not recorded which).

This chain's CDR3 is CASSPQGVGDQPQHF. The CDR3 DNA is TGTGCCAGCAGCCCCCAGGGCGTGGGTGATCAGCCCCAGCATTTT. The rearrangement uses TRBV7-9 and TRBJ1-5; possible D gene TRBD1, 5 bases. This CDR3 comprises 15 residues. Trimming shortened V by 5 bases and J by 5 bases, and 16 bases separated the two germline ends. The germline V gene encodes CDR1 SEHNR and CDR2 FQNEAQ (reference sequence).